The clone carrying this T cell receptor beta chain was counted only a few times. Its target is not known. This record belongs to a study of CD4+ T cells in melanoma. Study conclusions and caveats: CD8+ T cell, macrophage and B cell function reportedly correlated with neoantigen-specific CD4+ T cells. In melanoma, neoantigen-specific CD4+ T cells reportedly differed in differentiation state.

TCRdb's table, derived via immunoSEQ multiplex PCR, lists solely in-frame clones and lacks some. The profile shows 10,000 to 12,000 clones, around 65% of them singletons. V lost 2 bases to trimming and J lost 7 bases; unmatched junction nucleotides: 11. The CDR3 contains 17 residues. Germline assignment: CDR1 SGHTS and CDR2 YDEGEE. The TCR was taken from a human donor with melanoma. Sequenced sample: cells from a culture (not recorded whether cultured in vitro). The rearrangement uses TRBV5-8 and TRBJ1-6, with 8 bases fitting TRBD1. Here the CDR3 reads CASSFYRQGNWNSPLHF. CDR3 nucleotide sequence: TGTGCCAGCAGCTTTTACCGACAGGGGAACTGGAATTCACCCCTCCACTTT.